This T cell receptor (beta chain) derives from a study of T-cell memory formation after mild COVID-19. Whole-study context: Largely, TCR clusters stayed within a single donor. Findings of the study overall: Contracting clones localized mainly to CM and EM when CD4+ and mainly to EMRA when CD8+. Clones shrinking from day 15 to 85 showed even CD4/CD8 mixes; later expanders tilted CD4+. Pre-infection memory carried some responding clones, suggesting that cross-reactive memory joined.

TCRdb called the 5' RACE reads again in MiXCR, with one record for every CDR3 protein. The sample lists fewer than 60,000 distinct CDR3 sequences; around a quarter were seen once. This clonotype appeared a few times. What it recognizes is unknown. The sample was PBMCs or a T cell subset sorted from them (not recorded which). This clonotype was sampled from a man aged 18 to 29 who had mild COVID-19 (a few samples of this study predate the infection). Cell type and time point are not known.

The CDR3: CASSLSSNQPQHF. Here the CDR3 DNA reads TGTGCCAGCAGCTTAAGCAGCAATCAGCCCCAGCATTTT. The chain joins TRBV7-9 to TRBJ1-5, with no clear D. This CDR3 has 13 residues. Germline lookup yields CDR1 SEHNR and CDR2 FQNEAQ (reference sequence). Trimming took off 2 bases at V and 1 base at J, with 3 bases between the two ends.